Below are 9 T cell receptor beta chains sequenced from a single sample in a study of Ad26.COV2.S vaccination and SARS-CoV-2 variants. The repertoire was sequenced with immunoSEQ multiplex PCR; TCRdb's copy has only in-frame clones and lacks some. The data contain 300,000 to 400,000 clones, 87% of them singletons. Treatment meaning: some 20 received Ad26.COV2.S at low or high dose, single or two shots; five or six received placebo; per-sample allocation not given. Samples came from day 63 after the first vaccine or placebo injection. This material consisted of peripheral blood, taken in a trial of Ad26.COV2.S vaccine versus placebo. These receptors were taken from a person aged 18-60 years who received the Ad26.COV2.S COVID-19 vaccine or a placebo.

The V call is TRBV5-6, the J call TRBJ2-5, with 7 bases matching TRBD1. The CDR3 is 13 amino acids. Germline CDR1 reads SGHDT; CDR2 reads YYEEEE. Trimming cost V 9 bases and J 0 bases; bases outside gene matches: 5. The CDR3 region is CATGTEYQETQYF. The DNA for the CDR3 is TGTGCCACCGGGACAGAGTACCAAGAGACCCAGTACTTC.

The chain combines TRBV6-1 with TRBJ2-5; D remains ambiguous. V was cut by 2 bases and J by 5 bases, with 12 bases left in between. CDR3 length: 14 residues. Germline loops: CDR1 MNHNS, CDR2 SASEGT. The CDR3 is CASSERAVRETQYF. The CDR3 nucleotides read TGTGCCAGCAGTGAAAGGGCAGTAAGGGAGACCCAGTACTTC.

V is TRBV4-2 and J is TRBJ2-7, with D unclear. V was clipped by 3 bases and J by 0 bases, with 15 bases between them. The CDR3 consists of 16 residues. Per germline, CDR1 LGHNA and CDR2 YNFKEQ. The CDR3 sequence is CASSHPPIGNSYEQYF. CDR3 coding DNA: TGTGCCAGCAGCCACCCACCAATAGGGAACTCCTACGAGCAGTACTTC.

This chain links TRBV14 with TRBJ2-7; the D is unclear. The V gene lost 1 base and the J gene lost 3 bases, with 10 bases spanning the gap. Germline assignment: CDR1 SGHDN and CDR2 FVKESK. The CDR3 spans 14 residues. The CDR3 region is CASSQAPRVYEQYF. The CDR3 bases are TGTGCCAGCAGCCAAGCTCCTAGGGTCTACGAGCAGTACTTC.

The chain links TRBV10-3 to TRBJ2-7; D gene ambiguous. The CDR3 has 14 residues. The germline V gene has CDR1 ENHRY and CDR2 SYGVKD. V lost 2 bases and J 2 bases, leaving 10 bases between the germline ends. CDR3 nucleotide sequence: TGTGCCATCAGTGAGGAAGGGCTTCCCTACGAGCAGTACTTC. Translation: CAISEEGLPYEQYF.

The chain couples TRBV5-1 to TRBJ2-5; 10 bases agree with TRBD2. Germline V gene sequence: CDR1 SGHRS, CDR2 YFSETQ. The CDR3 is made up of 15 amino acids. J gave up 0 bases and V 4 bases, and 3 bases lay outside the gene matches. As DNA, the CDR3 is TGCGCCAGCAGCCCACTAGCGGGGTACCAAGAGACCCAGTACTTC. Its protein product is CASSPLAGYQETQYF.

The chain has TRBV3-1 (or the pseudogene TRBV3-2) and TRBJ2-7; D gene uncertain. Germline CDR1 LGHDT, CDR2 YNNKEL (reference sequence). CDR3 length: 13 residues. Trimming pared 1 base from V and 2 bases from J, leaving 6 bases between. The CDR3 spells CASSQASPYEQYF. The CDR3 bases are TGTGCCAGCAGCCAAGCTTCCCCCTACGAGCAGTACTTC.

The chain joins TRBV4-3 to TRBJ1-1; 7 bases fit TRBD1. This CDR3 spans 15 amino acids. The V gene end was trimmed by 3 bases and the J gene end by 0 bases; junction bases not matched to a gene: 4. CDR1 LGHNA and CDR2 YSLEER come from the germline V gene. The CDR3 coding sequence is TGCGCCAGCAGCCATCAGACAGGGATGAACACTGAAGCTTTCTTT. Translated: CASSHQTGMNTEAFF.

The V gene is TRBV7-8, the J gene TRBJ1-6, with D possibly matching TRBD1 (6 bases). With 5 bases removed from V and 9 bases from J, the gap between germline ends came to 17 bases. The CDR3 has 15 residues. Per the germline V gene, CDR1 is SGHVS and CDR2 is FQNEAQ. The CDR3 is CASSESLQGSSPLHF. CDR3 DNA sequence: TGTGCCAGCAGCGAGAGTCTGCAGGGGAGTTCACCCCTCCACTTT.